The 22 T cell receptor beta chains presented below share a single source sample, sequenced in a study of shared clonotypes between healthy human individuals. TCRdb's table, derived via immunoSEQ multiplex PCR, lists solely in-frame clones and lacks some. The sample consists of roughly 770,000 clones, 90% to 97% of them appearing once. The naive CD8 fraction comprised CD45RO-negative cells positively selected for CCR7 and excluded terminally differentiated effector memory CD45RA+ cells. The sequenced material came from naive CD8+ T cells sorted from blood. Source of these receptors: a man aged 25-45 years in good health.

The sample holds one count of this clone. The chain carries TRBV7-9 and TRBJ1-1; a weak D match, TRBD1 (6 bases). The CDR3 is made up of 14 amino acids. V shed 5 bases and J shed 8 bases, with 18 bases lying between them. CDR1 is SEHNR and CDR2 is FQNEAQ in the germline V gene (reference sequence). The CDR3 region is CASSPPQGPPEAFF. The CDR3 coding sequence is TGTGCCAGCAGCCCTCCACAGGGTCCGCCCGAAGCTTTCTTT.

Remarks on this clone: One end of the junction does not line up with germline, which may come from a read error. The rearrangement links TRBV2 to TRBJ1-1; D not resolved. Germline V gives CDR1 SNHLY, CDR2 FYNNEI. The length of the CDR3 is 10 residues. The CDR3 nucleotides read TGTGCCAGCAGTGGTGGAGTGGCGGGCTTT. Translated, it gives CASSGGVAGF.

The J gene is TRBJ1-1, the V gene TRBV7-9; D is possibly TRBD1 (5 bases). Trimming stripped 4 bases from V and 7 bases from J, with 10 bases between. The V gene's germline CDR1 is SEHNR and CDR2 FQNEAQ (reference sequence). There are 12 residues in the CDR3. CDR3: CASSSPGVEAFF. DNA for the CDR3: TGTGCCAGCAGCTCCCCGGGGGTTGAAGCTTTCTTT.

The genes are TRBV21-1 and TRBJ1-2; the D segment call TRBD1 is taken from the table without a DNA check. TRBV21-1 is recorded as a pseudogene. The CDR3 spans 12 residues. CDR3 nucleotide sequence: TGTGCCAGCAGCAAAGGACGGGCAGGGAAGACCTTC. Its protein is CASSKGRAGKTF.

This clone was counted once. The CDR3 sequence is CASSQMVGTETQYF. Here the CDR3 DNA reads TGCGCCAGCAGCCAGATGGTCGGGACGGAGACCCAGTACTTC. The chain employs TRBV4-1 and TRBJ2-5; either TRBD1 or TRBD2 may fit D (5 bases each). Germline CDR1 MGHRA, CDR2 YSYEKL. V lost 3 bases and J 5 bases, leaving 13 bases between the germline ends. CDR3 size: 14 residues.

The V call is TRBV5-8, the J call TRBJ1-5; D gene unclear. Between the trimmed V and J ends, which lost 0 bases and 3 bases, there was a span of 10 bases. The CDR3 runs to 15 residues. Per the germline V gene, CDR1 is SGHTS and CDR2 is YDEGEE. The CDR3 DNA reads TGTGCCAGCAGCTTGGCCTGGACGGACAATCAGCCCCAGCATTTT. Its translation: CASSLAWTDNQPQHF.

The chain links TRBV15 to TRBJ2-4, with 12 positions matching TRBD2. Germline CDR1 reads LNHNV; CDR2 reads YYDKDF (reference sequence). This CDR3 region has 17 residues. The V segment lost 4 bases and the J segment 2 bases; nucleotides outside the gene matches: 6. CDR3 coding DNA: TGTGCCACCAGCACCAAGACTAGCGGGAGTCCCAAAAACATTCAGTACTTC. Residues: CATSTKTSGSPKNIQYF.

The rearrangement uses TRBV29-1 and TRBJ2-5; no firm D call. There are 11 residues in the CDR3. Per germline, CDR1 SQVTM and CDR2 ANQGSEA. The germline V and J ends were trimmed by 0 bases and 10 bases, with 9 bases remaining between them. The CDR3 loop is CSVEDRSGQYF. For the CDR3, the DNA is TGCAGCGTTGAAGATCGGAGTGGCCAGTACTTC.

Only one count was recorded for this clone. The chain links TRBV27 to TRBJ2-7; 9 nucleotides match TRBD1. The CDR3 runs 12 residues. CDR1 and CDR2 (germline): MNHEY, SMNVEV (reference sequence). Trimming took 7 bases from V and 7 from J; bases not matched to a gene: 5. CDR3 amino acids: CASTGQGREQYF. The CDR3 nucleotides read TGTGCCAGCACAGGACAGGGGAGGGAGCAGTACTTC.

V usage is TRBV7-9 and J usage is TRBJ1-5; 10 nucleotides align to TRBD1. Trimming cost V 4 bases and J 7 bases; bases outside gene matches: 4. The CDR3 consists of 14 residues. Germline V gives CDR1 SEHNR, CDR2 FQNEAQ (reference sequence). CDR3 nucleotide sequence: TGTGCCAGCAGCTCCGGACAGGGGGACCAGCCCCAGCATTTT. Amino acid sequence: CASSSGQGDQPQHF.

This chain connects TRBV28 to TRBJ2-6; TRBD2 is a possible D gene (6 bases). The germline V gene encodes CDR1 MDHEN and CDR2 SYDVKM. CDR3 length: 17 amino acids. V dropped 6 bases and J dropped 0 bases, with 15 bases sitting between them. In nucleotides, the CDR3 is TGTGCCAGCAGGCCCGGGACGGGAGACTCTGGGGCCAACGTCCTGACTTTC. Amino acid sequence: CASRPGTGDSGANVLTF.

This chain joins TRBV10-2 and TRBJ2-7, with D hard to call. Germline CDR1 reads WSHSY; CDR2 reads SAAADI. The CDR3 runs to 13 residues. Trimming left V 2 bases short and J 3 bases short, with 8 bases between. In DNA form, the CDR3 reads TGCGCCAGCAGTGAGATGGCAATCTACGAGCAGTACTTC. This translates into CASSEMAIYEQYF.

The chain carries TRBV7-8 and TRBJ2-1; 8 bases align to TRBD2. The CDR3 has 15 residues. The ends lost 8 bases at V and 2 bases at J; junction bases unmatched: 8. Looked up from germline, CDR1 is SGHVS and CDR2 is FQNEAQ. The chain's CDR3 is CASAGRGEAYNEQFF. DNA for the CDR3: TGTGCCAGCGCTGGGCGGGGGGAGGCCTACAATGAGCAGTTCTTC.

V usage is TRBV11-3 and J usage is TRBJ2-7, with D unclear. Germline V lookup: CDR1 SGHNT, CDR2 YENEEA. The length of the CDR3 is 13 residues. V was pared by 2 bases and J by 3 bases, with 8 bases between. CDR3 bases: TGTGCCAGCAGCTTAACATTCGGCTACGAGCAGTACTTC. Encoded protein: CASSLTFGYEQYF. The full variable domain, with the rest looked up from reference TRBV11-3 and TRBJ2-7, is EAGVVQSPRYKIIEKKQPVAFWCNPISGHNTLYWYLQNLGQGPELLIRYENEEAVDDSQLPKDRFSAERLKGVDSTLKIQPAELGDSAVYLCASSLTFGYEQYFGPGTRLTVT.

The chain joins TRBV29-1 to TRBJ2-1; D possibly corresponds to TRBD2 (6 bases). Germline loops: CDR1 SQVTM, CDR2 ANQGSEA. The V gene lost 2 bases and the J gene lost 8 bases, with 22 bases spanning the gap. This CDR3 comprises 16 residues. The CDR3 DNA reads TGCAGCGTTGAACCCGCTAGCGAGAGACACGAGGATGAGCAGTTCTTC. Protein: CSVEPASERHEDEQFF.

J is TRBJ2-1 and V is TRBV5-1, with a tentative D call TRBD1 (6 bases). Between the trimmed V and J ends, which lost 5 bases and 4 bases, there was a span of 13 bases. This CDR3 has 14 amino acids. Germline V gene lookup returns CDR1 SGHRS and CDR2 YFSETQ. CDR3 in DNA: TGCGCCAGCAGATTGTGGACAGAGTACAATGAGCAGTTCTTC. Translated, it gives CASRLWTEYNEQFF.

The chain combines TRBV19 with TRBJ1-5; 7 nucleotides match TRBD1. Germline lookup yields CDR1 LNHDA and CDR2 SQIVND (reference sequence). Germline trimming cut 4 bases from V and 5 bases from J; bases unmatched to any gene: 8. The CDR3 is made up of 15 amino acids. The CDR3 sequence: CASSTWDSPDQPQHF. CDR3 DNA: TGTGCCAGTAGTACCTGGGACAGCCCGGATCAGCCCCAGCATTTT.

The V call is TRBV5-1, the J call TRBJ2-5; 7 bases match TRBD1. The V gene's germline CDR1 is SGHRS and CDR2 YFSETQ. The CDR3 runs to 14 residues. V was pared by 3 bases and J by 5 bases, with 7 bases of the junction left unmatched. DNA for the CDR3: TGCGCCAGCAGCTGGACGACAGGGCTTGAGACCCAGTACTTC. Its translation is CASSWTTGLETQYF.

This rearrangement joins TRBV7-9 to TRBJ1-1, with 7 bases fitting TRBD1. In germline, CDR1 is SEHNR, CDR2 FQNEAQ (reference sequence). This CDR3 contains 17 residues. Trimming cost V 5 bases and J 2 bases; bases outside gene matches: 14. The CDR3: CASSGDSSTRFNTEAFF. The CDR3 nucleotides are TGTGCCAGCAGCGGGGACAGTTCGACTAGGTTTAACACTGAAGCTTTCTTT.

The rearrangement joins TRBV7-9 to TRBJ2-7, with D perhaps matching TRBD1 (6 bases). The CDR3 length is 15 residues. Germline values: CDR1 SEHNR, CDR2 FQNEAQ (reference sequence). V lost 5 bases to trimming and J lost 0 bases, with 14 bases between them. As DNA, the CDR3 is TGTGCCAGCAGCCCAGAGGGCAGGGGCTCCTACGAGCAGTACTTC. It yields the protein CASSPEGRGSYEQYF.

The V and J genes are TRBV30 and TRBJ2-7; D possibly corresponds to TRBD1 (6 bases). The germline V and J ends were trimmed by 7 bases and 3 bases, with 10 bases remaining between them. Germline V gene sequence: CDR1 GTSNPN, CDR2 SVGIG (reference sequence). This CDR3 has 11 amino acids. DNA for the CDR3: TGTGCCTTACGACAGGACTACGAGCAGTACTTC. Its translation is CALRQDYEQYF. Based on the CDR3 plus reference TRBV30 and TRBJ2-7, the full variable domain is SQTIHQWPATLVQPVGSPLSLECTVEGTSNPNLYWYRQAAGRGLQLLFYSVGIGQISSEVPQNLSASRPQDRQFILSSKKLLLSDSGFYLCALRQDYEQYFGPGTRLTVT.

As DNA, the CDR3 is TGTGCCAGCAGCGAGACAGGGGTGGGCAATCAGCCCCAGCATTTT. This codes for CASSETGVGNQPQHF. The chain carries TRBV25-1 and TRBJ1-5, with 8 nucleotides matching TRBD1. Trimming took 6 bases from V and 2 from J; bases not matched to a gene: 6. The CDR3 loop spans 15 amino acids. Germline V gene data show CDR1 as MGHDK and CDR2 as SYGVNS.